The 30 T cell receptor beta chains reported below all come from one sample, sequenced in a study of breast tumors, draining lymph nodes, adjacent tissues. Samples came from axillary lymph nodes draining the breast cancer. TCRdb redid the calling of the multiplex PCR reads with MiXCR, one entry per CDR3 protein. The sample gives about 180,000 distinct CDR3 sequences, about 33% of which show up once; approximately 3.9% is in the top ten. Sequences were obtained from axillary lymph node tissue. The receptors shown here come from a female donor with breast cancer. Some clones in this sample may be carry-over from other donors' samples.

At least ten counts were recorded for this clonotype. The chain uses TRBV27 and TRBJ1-4; D perhaps matches TRBD1 (6 bases). The CDR3 totals 15 residues. The V end lost 5 bases, the J end lost 2 bases, and 12 bases lay between the germline ends. The germline V gene encodes CDR1 MNHEY and CDR2 SMNVEV (reference sequence). CDR3 region: CASSPFRGTNEKLFF. As DNA, the CDR3 is TGTGCCAGCAGTCCCTTCAGGGGTACTAATGAAAAACTGTTTTTT.

Details on this clonotype: A read error is likely, as this CDR3 ends without the conserved phenylalanine or tryptophan. The chain has TRBV9 and TRBJ1-1, with 7 bases that match TRBD1. J gave up 3 bases and V 4 bases, and 9 bases lay outside the gene matches. The CDR3 contains 15 residues. Germline V gene lookup returns CDR1 SGDLS and CDR2 YYNGEE. CDR3 region: CASSPGGGGYTEAFL. In DNA, the CDR3 is TGTGCCAGCAGCCCAGGAGGGGGCGGGTACACTGAAGCTTTCCTT.

This clonotype was seen many times. One base away lies a much larger clone, so this may be a sequencing read error. The CDR3 sequence is CASSFTLAEGETQHF. In nucleotides, the CDR3 is TGTGCCAGCAGCTTCACCCTAGCGGAAGGGGAGACCCAGCACTTC. The V call is TRBV7-2, the J call TRBJ2-5, with TRBD2 identical over 7 bases. CDR1 SGHTA and CDR2 FQGNSA come from the germline V gene. The CDR3 sequence is 15 residues long.

Points on this clonotype: This sequence may be a read error, since a much larger clone differs from it by one base. This chain joins TRBV18 and TRBJ2-7; a weak D match, TRBD2 (5 bases). Germline loops: CDR1 KGHSH, CDR2 LQKENI. V lost 7 bases, J lost 1 base, and 11 bases lay in between. The CDR3 totals 13 residues. DNA of the CDR3: TGTGCCAGCTTACCGAGGACTTCCTACGAGCAGTACTTC. Translation gives CASLPRTSYEQYF.

This clonotype was detected ten times or more. The J gene is TRBJ1-2, the V gene TRBV4-2; maybe TRBD1 (5 bases). V lost 0 bases and J 2 bases, leaving 10 bases between the germline ends. CDR1 is LGHNA and CDR2 is YNFKEQ in the germline V gene. The length of the CDR3 is 15 residues. This CDR3 reads CASSQDEGRNYGYTF. The CDR3 coding sequence is TGTGCCAGCAGCCAAGATGAGGGACGGAACTATGGCTACACCTTC.

The V call is TRBV5-1, the J call TRBJ1-4; a possible D gene is TRBD1 (5 bases). Germline CDR1 is SGHRS and CDR2 is YFSETQ. The ends were cut back, 0 bases at V and 3 bases at J, with 15 bases in the middle. CDR3 length: 17 residues. CDR3 sequence: CASSLAGGGAANEKLFF. The CDR3 DNA is TGCGCCAGCAGCTTGGCCGGGGGGGGAGCGGCTAATGAAAAACTGTTTTTT.

In this sample, this clonotype turned up a few times. The chain couples TRBV6-5 to TRBJ2-5; weak D call: TRBD2 (6 bases). From germline, CDR1 is MNHEY and CDR2 SVGAGI. V was trimmed by 5 bases and J by 9 bases, leaving 25 bases between them. The CDR3 is 16 amino acids. The CDR3 region has the DNA TGTGCCAGCAGTGAAGGAGGGGAGACGGTGAAAAAGGCCCAGTACTTC. This sequence encodes CASSEGGETVKKAQYF.

The sample holds a few counts of this clonotype. A much larger clonotype is one base distant, so this may be a read error. The chain combines TRBV6-1 with TRBJ1-2, with a possible D match to TRBD1 (6 bases). The length of the CDR3 is 13 residues. Germline V gene data show CDR1 as MNHNS and CDR2 as SASEGT. CDR3 in DNA: TGTGCCAGCAGCCCAAATTACCGGACAGCCTACTCCTTC. Its translation is CASSPNYRTAYSF.

At least ten counts were recorded for this clonotype. This chain connects TRBV20-1 to TRBJ1-3; 10 bases map to TRBD1. V trimming: 5 bases; J trimming: 3 bases; junction bases outside the gene matches: 13. Per the germline V gene, CDR1 is DFQATT and CDR2 is SNEGSKA (reference sequence). The CDR3 covers 17 residues. The CDR3 spells CSAPRFPGTGVGNTIYF. Written as DNA, the CDR3 is TGCAGTGCTCCACGTTTTCCCGGGACAGGGGTTGGAAACACCATATATTTT.

The chain recombines TRBV19 with TRBJ2-6, with 12 bases lining up with TRBD1. J lost 14 bases, V lost 4 bases, and 6 bases had no gene match. Germline V CDR1 and CDR2: LNHDA, SQIVND (reference sequence). This CDR3 spans 14 amino acids. For the CDR3, the DNA is TGTGCCAGTAGTACAGACCGGGACAGGGGGCTCCTGACTTTC. Translating it yields CASSTDRDRGLLTF.

On this clonotype itself: Given a much more abundant clone one base away, this may be a read error. The rearrangement joins TRBV3-1 to TRBJ1-2; D perhaps matches TRBD1 (5 bases). This CDR3 region has 14 residues. V was cut by 3 bases and J by 5 bases, with 13 bases left in between. Germline CDR1 reads LGHDT; CDR2 reads YNNKEL (reference sequence). CDR3 DNA sequence: TGTGCCAGCAGCCACTTCGAAGGGGAATATGGCTACACCTTC. This encodes CASSHFEGEYGYTF.

This clonotype was seen many times. This sequence joins TRBV9 and TRBJ2-7, with TRBD1 matching over 9 bases. V dropped 4 bases and J dropped 4; count of bases not matched to a gene: 9. CDR1 and CDR2 (germline): SGDLS, YYNGEE. The CDR3 has 15 amino acids. For the CDR3, the DNA is TGTGCCAGCAGCTCCTGGACAGGGGCCTCATACGAGCAGTACTTC. Residues: CASSSWTGASYEQYF. Full variable domain (missing parts from reference TRBV9 and TRBJ2-7): DSGVTQTPKHLITATGQRVTLRCSPRSGDLSVYWYQQSLDQGLQFLIQYYNGEERAKGNILERFSAQQFPDLHSELNLSSLELGDSALYFCASSSWTGASYEQYFGPGTRLTVT.

The genes are TRBV9 and TRBJ2-7, with D tentatively TRBD1 or TRBD2 (6 bases each). Germline values: CDR1 SGDLS, CDR2 YYNGEE. Between the trimmed V and J ends, which lost 0 bases and 3 bases, there was a span of 34 bases. The CDR3 totals 22 residues. The CDR3 nucleotides are TGTGCCAGCAGCGTAGCCCTCACTAGCAGGGGATTCCGGGGTAGCGCATACTACGAGCAGTACTTC. Residues: CASSVALTSRGFRGSAYYEQYF.

Of note for this clonotype: One junction end disagrees with the germline gene, perhaps due to a read error. The chain joins TRBV5-5 to TRBJ1-3, with D tentatively TRBD1 (6 bases). The V gene's germline CDR1 is SGHKS and CDR2 YYEKEE (reference sequence). There are 14 residues in the CDR3. The CDR3 sequence is CAGSSQGGGSTIYF. CDR3 DNA sequence: TGTGCCGGCAGCTCACAGGGAGGTGGAAGCACCATATATTTT.

Turning to this clonotype: Since a much larger clone is just one base distant, this may be a read error. The chain has TRBV6-2 or TRBV6-3 and TRBJ2-7, with D perhaps TRBD1 (6 bases). Germline V gene sequence: CDR1 MNHEY, CDR2 SVGEGT. Trimming left V 2 bases short and J 0 bases short, with 11 bases between. The CDR3 spans 15 residues. The CDR3 bases are TGTGCCAGCAGTTACCTACAGGGTTCCTCCTACGAGCAGTACTTC. It codes for CASSYLQGSSYEQYF.

In this sample, this clonotype turned up many times. This chain links TRBV7-2 with TRBJ2-5, with D possibly TRBD2 on 5 matching bases. CDR3 length equals 13 residues. Trimming took 5 bases from V and 5 from J, leaving 12 bases between them. In germline, CDR1 is SGHTA, CDR2 FQGNSA. CDR3: CASSRTRGETQYF. CDR3 DNA sequence: TGTGCCAGCAGCCGAACGAGAGGGGAGACCCAGTACTTC.

Remarks on this clonotype: A much larger clonotype is one base distant, so this may be a read error. V and J are TRBV6-5 and TRBJ2-7; 7 bases map to TRBD2. This CDR3 has 15 residues. Germline values: CDR1 MNHEY, CDR2 SVGAGI. CDR3 nucleotide sequence: TGTGCCAGCAGTCACTCAGTGGGACTACCTTACGAGCAGTACTTC. It encodes CASSHSVGLPYEQYF.

Notes on this clonotype: This sequence may be a read error, since a much larger clone differs from it by one base. This rearrangement joins TRBV5-8 to TRBJ2-5; D could derive from TRBD1 or TRBD2 (6 bases each). This CDR3 comprises 19 residues. The ends were cut back, 1 base at V and 10 bases at J, with 32 bases in the middle. In germline, CDR1 is SGHTS, CDR2 YDEGEE. This CDR3 is CASSLKRGVRAERRDSQYF. DNA of the CDR3: TGTGCCAGCAGCTTGAAGAGGGGGGTACGGGCCGAGAGGAGAGACAGCCAGTACTTC.

The rearrangement joins TRBV19 to TRBJ2-3; D might be TRBD1 or TRBD2, each matching 5 bases. Germline V gene sequence: CDR1 LNHDA, CDR2 SQIVND (reference sequence). Trimming pared 7 bases from V and 11 bases from J, leaving 25 bases between. CDR3 length: 15 residues. CDR3 DNA: TGTGCCAGTACCTTACGAGGGGAGATAAGGAATGAGCAGTATTTT. Encoded protein: CASTLRGEIRNEQYF.

Ten or more counts support this clonotype. This chain links TRBV4-2 with TRBJ1-2; the D is unclear. Germline lookup yields CDR1 LGHNA and CDR2 YNFKEQ. This CDR3 has 17 amino acids. V was shortened by 1 base and J by 5 bases, with 20 bases between the two germline ends. The CDR3 spells CASSQVEGTSLGYGYTF. Written as DNA, the CDR3 is TGTGCCAGCAGCCAAGTAGAAGGCACCAGCCTCGGATATGGCTACACCTTC.

A note on this clonotype: The conserved closing phenylalanine or tryptophan is absent in this CDR3, likely reflecting a read error. The V call is TRBV6-2 or TRBV6-3, the J call TRBJ2-7, with TRBD2 matching 9 bases. V lost 2 bases, J lost 2 bases, and 4 bases stayed unmatched. CDR3 size: 15 residues. Germline V gene sequence: CDR1 MNHEY, CDR2 SVGEGT. This CDR3 is CASSYRLAAPYEQYL. The DNA for the CDR3 is TGTGCCAGCAGTTACCGACTAGCGGCACCCTACGAGCAGTACCTC.

This chain connects TRBV20-1 to TRBJ2-5; 9 bases match TRBD1. The V segment lost 6 bases and the J segment 5 bases; nucleotides outside the gene matches: 4. The V gene's germline CDR1 is DFQATT and CDR2 SNEGSKA (reference sequence). CDR3 length equals 12 residues. In DNA, the CDR3 is TGCAGTGCACATGGACAGGGGGAGACCCAGTACTTC. It encodes CSAHGQGETQYF.

This clonotype was counted many times. The rearrangement uses TRBV29-1 and TRBJ1-4, with D possibly being TRBD1 (6 bases). The CDR3 extends over 15 amino acids. V was trimmed by 5 bases and J by 0 bases, leaving 13 bases between them. CDR1 is SQVTM and CDR2 is ANQGSEA in the germline V gene. CDR3 bases: TGCAGCGTTACTGGGGACACGGCAACTAATGAAAAACTGTTTTTT. It yields the protein CSVTGDTATNEKLFF.

Concerning this clonotype itself: Compared with germline, one end of the junction differs, possibly owing to a read error. This chain joins TRBV24-1 and TRBJ2-2; the D gene is possibly TRBD2 (5 bases). Germline lookup yields CDR1 KGHDR and CDR2 SFDVKD. The CDR3 extends over 16 amino acids. In nucleotides, the CDR3 is TGTGCCACCGGTGACCCGAACGGGGAGAACACCGGGGAGCTGTTTTTT. Encoded protein: CATGDPNGENTGELFF.

At least ten counts were recorded for this clonotype. The genes are TRBV20-1 and TRBJ1-5; a possible D gene is TRBD1 (5 bases). V was trimmed by 0 bases and J by 3 bases, leaving 18 bases between them. Looked up from germline, CDR1 is DFQATT and CDR2 is SNEGSKA (reference sequence). The CDR3 is made up of 17 amino acids. CDR3 sequence (DNA): TGCAGTGCTAGAGATCTTGGGGGGGTGCATAACAATCAGCCCCAGCATTTT. Amino acids: CSARDLGGVHNNQPQHF.

Turning to this clonotype: Being one base from a much bigger clone, this may be a read error. The chain joins TRBV6-1 to TRBJ2-1; D remains ambiguous. The CDR3 sequence is 16 residues long. V was clipped by 7 bases and J by 0 bases, with 16 bases between them. In germline, CDR1 is MNHNS, CDR2 SASEGT. Here the CDR3 DNA reads TGTGCCAGCACGCGGTTGGACCGGAGCTCCTACAATGAGCAGTTCTTC. Translated: CASTRLDRSSYNEQFF.

This clonotype occurred many times. The V gene is TRBV5-1, the J gene TRBJ2-3; 7 bases align to TRBD2. J was trimmed by 2 bases and V by 4 bases; bases with no gene match: 16. The CDR3 runs to 18 residues. From germline, CDR1 is SGHRS and CDR2 YFSETQ. The CDR3 coding sequence is TGCGCCAGCAGCGGGAGGGCGCAGGGTGGTAGGGTCACAGATACGCAGTATTTT. This translates into CASSGRAQGGRVTDTQYF.

This chain uses TRBV9 with TRBJ1-1, with 9 bases that match TRBD1. Germline CDR1 and CDR2: SGDLS and YYNGEE. V shed 4 bases and J 6 bases; nucleotides not matched to a gene: 13. CDR3 length equals 16 residues. CDR3 sequence: CASSRSRGTGLAEAFF. The CDR3 DNA reads as TGTGCCAGCAGCCGTAGCCGCGGGACAGGGTTGGCTGAAGCTTTCTTT.

As concerns this clonotype: Germline is not matched at one junction end, which may reflect a read error. The V gene is TRBV4-1, the J gene TRBJ1-4, with D perhaps TRBD1 (5 bases). CDR3 size: 14 residues. Germline V gene sequence: CDR1 MGHRA, CDR2 YSYEKL. The CDR3 DNA follows: TGCGCCAGCGGCCAAGGGGCACGTAATGAAAAACTGTTTTTT. It encodes CASGQGARNEKLFF.

This clonotype has just a few counts. With a much larger clone just one base away, this may be a read error. The V gene is TRBV11-3, the J gene TRBJ2-6, with D perhaps TRBD2 (5 bases). The CDR3 totals 13 residues. Germline V gene sequence: CDR1 SGHNT, CDR2 YENEEA. The CDR3 region is CASSRPEGNALTF. CDR3 sequence (DNA): TGTGCCAGCAGCCGCCCTGAGGGCAACGCCCTGACTTTC.